One and the same sample provided the 29 T cell receptor beta chains below, sequenced in a study of post-analysis software for immune sequencing data. Presence of unique molecular identifiers characterized the TCR beta cDNA libraries. TCRdb reprocessed the PCR reads via MiXCR and lists one record per CDR3 protein. The sample includes some 160,000 distinct CDR3 sequences, approximately 35% seen only once; the top ten take under 30%. The sample here was blood, taken after autologous hematopoietic stem cell transplantation. The origin of the receptors is a girl aged 10-17 years with multiple sclerosis.

CDR3 in amino acids: CSARPDRGLLYEQFF. CDR3 coding DNA: TGCAGTGCCCGACCGGACAGGGGGCTATTGTATGAGCAGTTCTTC. The J gene is TRBJ2-1, the V gene TRBV20-1; 11 bases are a match to TRBD1. CDR1 is DFQATT, CDR2 SNEGSKA, per germline (reference sequence). V shed 6 bases, J shed 8 bases, and the junction held 12 bases outside the gene matches. The CDR3 is 15 amino acids.

Many counts were recorded for this clonotype. At one end the junction does not follow the germline gene, possibly because of a read error. CDR3 protein: CASSLSGTSAYNEQFF. CDR3 bases: TGTGCCAGCAGCTTAAGTGGGACTAGCGCCTATAATGAGCAGTTCTTC. The chain recombines TRBV7-2 with TRBJ2-1; 10 bases match TRBD2. The CDR3 totals 16 residues. The germline CDR1 and CDR2 sequences are SGHTA and FQGNSA.

The V gene is TRBV7-3, the J gene TRBJ1-1, with D perhaps matching TRBD1 (6 bases). V was shortened by 2 bases and J by 1 base, with 17 bases between the two germline ends. The CDR3 length is 17 residues. CDR1 SGHTA and CDR2 FQGTGA come from the germline V gene. The DNA of the CDR3 is TGTGCCAGCAGCTTATGGGGAGGGCAGGGGACGAACACTGAAGCTTTCTTT. This translates into CASSLWGGQGTNTEAFF.

This chain uses TRBV18 with TRBJ2-5; D tentatively reads TRBD1 or TRBD2 (6 bases each). Germline-derived CDR1 and CDR2 are KGHSH and LQKENI. Between the trimmed V and J ends, which lost 6 bases and 11 bases, there was a span of 16 bases. This CDR3 is built from 12 residues. Here the CDR3 DNA reads TGTGCCAGCTCGGAGGGGGGCGTTGAGCAGTACTTC. Amino acids: CASSEGGVEQYF.

This clonotype was observed a few times. The J gene is TRBJ2-1, the V gene TRBV15; TRBD1 is a possible D gene (6 bases). Trimming removed 8 bases at V and 3 bases at J, with 20 bases between. CDR3 size: 16 residues. Germline CDR1 is LNHNV and CDR2 is YYDKDF (reference sequence). The CDR3 sequence is CATEGTGPPGYNEQFF. The CDR3 nucleotides read TGTGCCACCGAGGGTACAGGGCCCCCCGGCTACAATGAGCAGTTCTTC.

V and J are TRBV15 and TRBJ2-5; D might be TRBD1 or TRBD2, each matching 5 bases. The V end was cut by 6 bases, the J end by 5 bases, with 16 bases between. CDR3 length: 14 residues. CDR1 and CDR2 from the germline V gene are LNHNV and YYDKDF (reference sequence). The CDR3 reads CATRPERGWETQYF. The CDR3 bases are TGTGCCACCAGACCCGAACGGGGCTGGGAGACCCAGTACTTC.

This clonotype was seen at least ten times. The J gene is TRBJ1-2, the V gene TRBV7-2; D gene ambiguous. The CDR3 spans 11 residues. Germline assignment: CDR1 SGHTA and CDR2 FQGNSA. With 5 bases removed from V and 4 bases from J, the gap between germline ends came to 5 bases. CDR3 sequence reads: CASSNSYGYTF. For the CDR3, the DNA is TGTGCCAGCAGCAACAGCTATGGCTACACCTTC.

The genes are TRBV6-2 or TRBV6-3 and TRBJ1-6; possibly TRBD1 for D (5 bases). This CDR3 contains 15 residues. From germline, CDR1 is MNHEY and CDR2 SVGEGT. V lost 5 bases, J lost 9 bases, and 17 bases lay in between. The CDR3 region is CASSAGTAKSSPLHF. The CDR3 DNA follows: TGTGCCAGCAGTGCCGGGACGGCGAAATCTTCACCCCTCCACTTT.

This clonotype was detected many times. The gene calls are TRBV28 and TRBJ2-7; tentatively, D is TRBD2 (6 bases). Germline-derived CDR1 and CDR2 are MDHEN and SYDVKM. The CDR3 spans 14 residues. V was trimmed by 8 bases and J by 4 bases, leaving 18 bases between them. As DNA, the CDR3 is TGTGCCAGCGCCTATGGGCACGGACTATACGAGCAGTACTTC. This codes for CASAYGHGLYEQYF.

The table lists this clonotype with a count of one. The rearrangement joins TRBV20-1 to TRBJ2-2, with a tentative D call TRBD2 (5 bases). CDR3 length: 14 residues. V shed 0 bases and J shed 4 bases, with 9 bases lying between them. CDR1 is DFQATT, CDR2 SNEGSKA, per germline (reference sequence). In DNA, the CDR3 is TGCAGTGCTAGAGATAGACTAATCACCGGGGAGCTGTTTTTT. Translated: CSARDRLITGELFF.

V and J are TRBV28 and TRBJ2-5; a weak D match, TRBD1 (5 bases). The last part of the DNA fits TRBJ2-7 better; the J call may be wrong. The CDR3 is 14 amino acids. The germline CDR1 and CDR2 sequences are MDHEN and SYDVKM. CDR3 protein: CASSFPGAYYEQYF. The CDR3 DNA sequence: TGTGCCAGCAGTTTCCCTGGGGCTTACTACGAGCAGTACTTC.

This clonotype appeared a few times. The V gene is TRBV5-1, the J gene TRBJ2-6; 12 bases match TRBD2. The CDR3 is 19 amino acids. Trimming removed 0 bases from V and 4 bases from J; junction bases left unmatched: 8. Germline loops: CDR1 SGHRS, CDR2 YFSETQ. CDR3: CASSLAELAGGAGANVLTF. Written as DNA, the CDR3 is TGCGCCAGCAGCTTGGCCGAACTAGCGGGAGGAGCCGGGGCCAACGTCCTGACTTTC.

This clonotype turned up a few times. CDR3 DNA sequence: TGTGCCAGCAGCTTACACACAGTGAATCACCTCTCTGGGGCCAACGTCCTGACTTTC. This sequence encodes CASSLHTVNHLSGANVLTF. V gene TRBV11-2 combines with J gene TRBJ2-6; D unresolved. The V end was cut by 2 bases, the J end by 0 bases, with 17 bases between. The CDR3 covers 19 residues. In germline, CDR1 is SGHAT, CDR2 FQNNGV.

The rearrangement uses TRBV7-2 and TRBJ2-1, with a possible D match to TRBD2 (6 bases). Germline V gene sequence: CDR1 SGHTA, CDR2 FQGNSA. The CDR3 contains 16 residues. The germline V and J ends were trimmed by 2 bases and 2 bases, with 13 bases remaining between them. CDR3 in DNA: TGTGCCAGCAGCTTAACGGGGCGCGGGGCCTACAATGAGCAGTTCTTC. It is translated as CASSLTGRGAYNEQFF. Based on the CDR3 plus reference TRBV7-2 and TRBJ2-1, the full variable domain is GAGVSQSPSNKVTEKGKDVELRCDPISGHTALYWYRQSLGQGLEFLIYFQGNSAPDKSGLPSDRFSAERTGGSVSTLTIQRTQQEDSAVYLCASSLTGRGAYNEQFFGPGTRLTVL.

This chain uses TRBV27 with TRBJ2-7, with D perhaps matching TRBD1 (6 bases). Germline V gene sequence: CDR1 MNHEY, CDR2 SMNVEV (reference sequence). V shed 4 bases and J shed 6 bases, with 19 bases lying between them. CDR3 length: 15 residues. The CDR3 bases are TGTGCCAGCAGTTCCACCAGGGACACTTTTCGCGAGCAGTACTTC. Residues: CASSSTRDTFREQYF.

This sequence joins TRBV9 and TRBJ1-2; TRBD1 is a possible D gene (6 bases). Looked up from germline, CDR1 is SGDLS and CDR2 is YYNGEE. V was shortened by 3 bases and J by 4 bases, with 25 bases between the two germline ends. The CDR3 length is 18 residues. This chain's CDR3 is CASSANRETSAGTYGYTF. The CDR3 nucleotides are TGTGCCAGCAGCGCGAACAGGGAGACCTCGGCCGGGACCTATGGCTACACCTTC.

The chain couples TRBV29-1 to TRBJ2-7; the D is unclear. Germline V CDR1 and CDR2: SQVTM, ANQGSEA. The CDR3 consists of 15 residues. The ends were cut back, 6 bases at V and 1 base at J, with 19 bases in the middle. DNA for the CDR3: TGCAGCGTAACTCCGCACCCGGGCGTATCCTACGAGCAGTACTTC. As protein: CSVTPHPGVSYEQYF.

The chain links TRBV24-1 to TRBJ2-5; a possible D gene is TRBD1 (5 bases). Trimming left V 5 bases short and J 2 bases short, with 14 bases between. Germline V gene lookup returns CDR1 KGHDR and CDR2 SFDVKD. The CDR3 has 15 amino acids. CDR3 coding DNA: TGTGCCACCAGTGGGGGCAACTACCGACAAGAGACCCAGTACTTC. This sequence encodes CATSGGNYRQETQYF.

CDR3 in amino acids: CASRSLASLETQYF. The CDR3 DNA reads TGTGCCAGCCGCTCACTAGCGTCTTTGGAGACCCAGTACTTC. The J gene is TRBJ2-5, the V gene TRBV6-1; TRBD2 matches 7 bases. From germline, CDR1 is MNHNS and CDR2 SASEGT. V lost 8 bases and J lost 5; bases outside the gene matches: 11. CDR3 length: 14 residues.

The sample holds one count of this clonotype. This chain connects TRBV20-1 to TRBJ2-1; 9 positions agree with TRBD2. CDR3 length: 16 residues. The V and J ends lost 4 bases and 5 bases, in that order; junction bases with no gene match: 12. Germline assignment: CDR1 DFQATT and CDR2 SNEGSKA (reference sequence). The CDR3 nucleotides read TGCAGTGCTACATCGGGCCGGAGACTAGCGGACAATGAGCAGTTCTTC. Protein product: CSATSGRRLADNEQFF.

V is TRBV14 and J is TRBJ2-7; possible D gene TRBD2, 5 bases. Deletions cut 4 bases from V and 3 bases from J, with 19 bases between. Germline CDR1 SGHDN, CDR2 FVKESK. The length of the CDR3 is 16 residues. In DNA, the CDR3 is TGTGCCAGCAGCCTTACCGGAGGCTCCATTCTCTACGAGCAGTACTTC. It codes for CASSLTGGSILYEQYF.

The rearrangement joins TRBV11-1 to TRBJ2-1, with a possible D match to TRBD2 (6 bases). CDR1 and CDR2 from the germline V gene are SGHAT and FQDESV (reference sequence). The CDR3 sequence is 15 residues long. Trimming removed 0 bases at V and 10 bases at J, with 16 bases between. The DNA for the CDR3 is TGTGCCAGCAGCTTAGCCTCCGGGAGAACCTACGAGCAGTTCTTC. Translated: CASSLASGRTYEQFF.

In this sample, this clonotype turned up a few times. The chain links TRBV29-1 to TRBJ2-5, with a possible D match to TRBD1 (5 bases). The CDR3 extends over 12 amino acids. Per germline, CDR1 SQVTM and CDR2 ANQGSEA. V was cut by 4 bases and J by 0 bases, with 6 bases left in between. The CDR3 DNA reads TGCAGCGTTGCAGGGTACCAAGAGACCCAGTACTTC. It encodes CSVAGYQETQYF.

The chain uses TRBV14 and TRBJ2-3, with TRBD2 as a possible D gene (5 bases). The ends were cut back, 3 bases at V and 1 base at J, with 11 bases in the middle. CDR1 SGHDN and CDR2 FVKESK come from the germline V gene. The CDR3 sequence is 15 residues long. The CDR3 DNA is TGTGCCAGCAGCCAGGCGATTAGCGGCACAGATACGCAGTATTTT. Encoded protein: CASSQAISGTDTQYF.

The chain employs TRBV28 and TRBJ2-5; 10 nucleotides agree with TRBD1. J gave up 5 bases and V 4 bases, and 13 bases lay outside the gene matches. This CDR3 has 17 residues. Germline CDR1 and CDR2: MDHEN and SYDVKM. The CDR3 DNA follows: TGTGCCAGCAGTTCACCTCGACAGGGGGCCATGCTCGAGACCCAGTACTTC. Protein product: CASSSPRQGAMLETQYF.

The chain combines TRBV14 with TRBJ2-3, with D maybe TRBD1 (5 bases). The germline CDR1 and CDR2 sequences are SGHDN and FVKESK. Trimming removed 7 bases from V and 1 base from J, with 9 bases in between. The CDR3 totals 13 residues. The chain's CDR3 is CASTLTGTDTQYF. The CDR3 region has the DNA TGTGCCAGCACTTTGACAGGCACAGATACGCAGTATTTT.

As for this clonotype: A read error may produce the germline difference seen at one junction end. This chain uses TRBV28 with TRBJ1-5, with 7 bases aligning to TRBD1. Germline CDR1 and CDR2: MDHEN and SYDVKM. The CDR3 spans 16 residues. The CDR3 DNA sequence: TGTGCCGGCAGTTTGCCTAGACAGGGAAGCAATCAGCCCCAGCATTTT. Translated, it gives CAGSLPRQGSNQPQHF.

The chain recombines TRBV7-2 with TRBJ2-5, with TRBD2 matching 8 bases. There are 17 residues in the CDR3. Trimming took 0 bases from V and 9 from J; bases not matched to a gene: 15. Germline loops: CDR1 SGHTA, CDR2 FQGNSA. As DNA, the CDR3 is TGTGCCAGCAGCTTAGCGATCCGCGGGAGGACCTCAGCGGCCCAGTACTTC. Protein sequence: CASSLAIRGRTSAAQYF.

The J gene is TRBJ2-3, the V gene TRBV6-5, with D perhaps matching TRBD1 (6 bases). Germline assignment: CDR1 MNHEY and CDR2 SVGAGI. This CDR3 is built from 15 residues. Deletions cut 2 bases from V and 7 bases from J, with 16 bases between. In DNA, the CDR3 is TGTGCCAGCAGTTACCTATCTACAGGGACAAATACGCAGTATTTT. Protein product: CASSYLSTGTNTQYF.